Here is one T cell receptor (beta chain) with its context. Living in about two dozen US areas, the participants were between roughly 18 and 89 years of age. Participant-given clinical history determined each cohort assignment. Recovered Cohort 3 donors showed two negative PCRs, clearance, or symptom resolution. Original analysis: Quantification of nucleated cells was approximated via reference gene primer amplification. Sequenced by immunoSEQ multiplex PCR; TCRdb stores in-frame clones only, minus some. That table gives V, J and clone size, and the DNA gave D and trimming. This repertoire shows roughly 180,000 clones, around 88% found once; its top ten account for around 8.6%. The CDR3 covers 13 residues. V was clipped by 4 bases and J by 3 bases, with 10 bases between them. CDR1 is LGHDT, CDR2 YNNKEL, per germline (reference sequence). The sample belongs to a study of blood T cell repertoires in COVID-19.

V usage is TRBV3-1 (or the pseudogene TRBV3-2) and J usage is TRBJ2-7; D is perhaps TRBD2 (6 bases). The clonotype comes from a woman between 25 and 40 years old who had recovered from COVID-19. Sequenced input: PBMCs or T cells enriched from blood (not recorded which). CDR3 sequence (DNA): TGTGCCAGCAGCCCGGGACTCCTCTACGAGCAGTACTTC. It yields the protein CASSPGLLYEQYF.